The TCR beta chain under discussion was sequenced for a study of breast tumors, draining lymph nodes, adjacent tissues. Findings and caveats of the study: Compared with basal-like, luminal-like tumors shared significantly more repertoire with nontumor tissue. Most tumor T cells seemingly derive from lymph node, then expand in tumor. Compared with lymph nodes, tumors were less diverse; compared with nontumor tissue, more. Data only fit, rather than demonstrated, lymph node origin of most tumor T cells.

CDR1 and CDR2 from the germline V gene are SGHTA and FQGNSA. The CDR3 is 15 amino acids. Samples came from axillary lymph nodes draining the breast cancer. In this sample, this clonotype turned up a few times. Its antigen is unidentified. At one of its ends the junction is not consistent with the germline gene, which may arise from a read error. TCRdb called the multiplex PCR reads again in MiXCR, with one record for every CDR3 protein. The data hold around 300,000 distinct CDR3 sequences, with roughly 31% observed a single time. The rearrangement links TRBV7-2 to TRBJ1-2; 10 positions match TRBD1. Sequencing used axillary lymph node tissue. The TCR comes from a female donor with breast cancer. Some clones in this sample may be carry-over from other donors' samples. CDR3 sequence (DNA): TGTGCCAGCAGCCAATTCGGGACAGGGGAAGGAGGCTACCCCTTC. This translates into CASSQFGTGEGGYPF.